These T cell receptor beta chains were read from a single sample in a study of cytomegalovirus exposure and HLA in healthy donors. Using immunoSEQ multiplex PCR, the repertoire was profiled, and TCRdb retains in-frame clones only, with some absent. The sample consists of more than 95,000 clones, about 72% of them appearing once. The specimen was PBMCs. Every receptor here comes from a man aged 50 or older in good health and CMV-seropositive. CDR3s include the opening cysteine and the closing phenylalanine or tryptophan. Each record gives: V gene, D gene, J gene, CDR3 length, clone size, CDR3 protein, CDR3 DNA. A D gene is named only where the DNA matches it firmly. Expanded clones get a size class; other rows say once, few or many, or leave the size out.

V gene: TRBV6-6; D gene: TRBD2; J gene: TRBJ2-7; CDR3 length: 14; clone size: NA; CDR3 protein: CASSLGLAGAGQYF; CDR3 DNA: TGTGCCAGCAGTTTAGGTTTAGCGGGGGCCGGGCAGTACTTC
V gene: TRBV7-9; D gene: NA; J gene: TRBJ2-1; CDR3 length: 14; clone size: few; CDR3 protein: CASPRGAGYNEQFF; CDR3 DNA: TGTGCCAGCCCTCGGGGGGCAGGGTACAATGAGCAGTTCTTC
V gene: TRBV27; D gene: TRBD1; J gene: TRBJ2-1; CDR3 length: 16; clone size: NA; CDR3 protein: CASSFRLGTGLREQFF; CDR3 DNA: TGTGCCAGCAGTTTTCGATTGGGGACAGGGCTCCGTGAGCAGTTCTTC
V gene: TRBV19; D gene: TRBD2; J gene: TRBJ2-3; CDR3 length: 14; clone size: NA; CDR3 protein: CASAIGLVTDTQYF; CDR3 DNA: TGTGCCAGTGCCATTGGACTAGTGACAGATACGCAGTATTTT
V gene: TRBV10-3; D gene: TRBD2; J gene: TRBJ2-1; CDR3 length: 15; clone size: few; CDR3 protein: CAISRTSGGNNEQFF; CDR3 DNA: TGTGCCATCAGTCGAACTAGCGGGGGAAACAATGAGCAGTTCTTC
V gene: TRBV4-2; D gene: NA; J gene: TRBJ2-7; CDR3 length: 15; clone size: once; CDR3 protein: CASSQSRGAPYEQYF; CDR3 DNA: TGTGCCAGCAGCCAGTCCCGCGGGGCTCCCTACGAGCAGTACTTC
V gene: TRBV5-6; D gene: TRBD1; J gene: TRBJ2-5; CDR3 length: 15; clone size: NA; CDR3 protein: CASSLKGQGRWEQYF; CDR3 DNA: TGTGCCAGCAGCTTGAAAGGACAGGGGCGGTGGGAGCAGTACTTC
V gene: TRBV2; D gene: NA; J gene: TRBJ2-6; CDR3 length: 17; clone size: few; CDR3 protein: CASRQQVLYQGANVLTF; CDR3 DNA: TGTGCCAGCAGGCAACAAGTACTCTACCAGGGAGCCAACGTCCTGACTTTC
V gene: TRBV25-1; D gene: TRBD1; J gene: TRBJ2-5; CDR3 length: 16; clone size: NA; CDR3 protein: CASSEPPWTGQETQYF; CDR3 DNA: TGTGCCAGCAGTGAACCCCCGTGGACAGGGCAGGAGACCCAGTACTTC
V gene: TRBV6-1; D gene: NA; J gene: TRBJ1-5; CDR3 length: 15; clone size: NA; CDR3 protein: CASSERFSGARPQHF; CDR3 DNA: TGTGCCAGCAGTGAACGGTTTAGCGGGGCAAGGCCCCAGCATTTT
V gene: TRBV9; D gene: TRBD2; J gene: TRBJ2-3; CDR3 length: 16; clone size: once; CDR3 protein: CASSPGTSRSTDTQYF; CDR3 DNA: TGTGCCAGCAGCCCAGGGACTAGCCGAAGCACAGATACGCAGTATTTT
V gene: TRBV7-9; D gene: NA; J gene: TRBJ1-2; CDR3 length: 13; clone size: NA; CDR3 protein: CASSSEQGYGYTF; CDR3 DNA: TGTGCCAGCAGCTCCGAGCAGGGCTATGGCTACACCTTC
V gene: TRBV28; D gene: NA; J gene: TRBJ1-6; CDR3 length: 12; clone size: NA; CDR3 protein: CASSLLLGHLHF; CDR3 DNA: TGTGCCAGCAGTTTATTGTTGGGACACCTCCACTTT